Below are 23 T cell receptor beta chains sequenced from a single sample in a study of control samples from healthy donors and cancer patients. Generated by immunoSEQ multiplex PCR, the TCRdb table keeps only in-frame clones and is missing some. The sample shows 150,000 to 200,000 clones, around 94% of them seen only once. Sequencing was done on a sample of PBMCs. Receptors were obtained from a man aged 60 to 75 with colorectal cancer.

This chain joins TRBV5-1 and TRBJ2-3, with 9 bases matching TRBD1. CDR1 and CDR2 (germline): SGHRS, YFSETQ. Trimming cost V 2 bases and J 3 bases; bases outside gene matches: 1. The CDR3 consists of 14 residues. The CDR3 here is CASSFGQGTDTQYF. CDR3 bases: TGCGCCAGCAGCTTCGGACAGGGGACAGATACGCAGTATTTT.

The CDR3 DNA reads TGTGCCAGCAGTGGCGAAGGGTGGGGGTACAATGAGCAGTTCTTC. It yields the protein CASSGEGWGYNEQFF. The chain employs TRBV25-1 and TRBJ2-1; D is perhaps TRBD1 or TRBD2 (5 bases each). Germline V gene data show CDR1 as MGHDK and CDR2 as SYGVNS. The CDR3 sequence is 15 residues long. Trimming pared 4 bases from V and 4 bases from J, leaving 14 bases between.

This sequence joins TRBV6-5 and TRBJ1-1; 9 nucleotides match TRBD1. The length of the CDR3 is 15 residues. J lost 0 bases, V lost 6 bases, and 5 bases had no gene match. Germline lookup yields CDR1 MNHEY and CDR2 SVGAGI. The DNA for the CDR3 is TGTGCCAGCAGCGGACAGGGGTTGATGAACACTGAAGCTTTCTTT. Translating it yields CASSGQGLMNTEAFF.

The V call is TRBV5-4, the J call TRBJ2-1; 10 positions match TRBD1. The CDR3 spans 15 residues. Per germline, CDR1 SGHNT and CDR2 YYREEE (reference sequence). V dropped 3 bases and J dropped 8; count of bases not matched to a gene: 8. DNA for the CDR3: TGTGCCAGCAGCTCCGGGGACAGGGGACGGGATGAGCAGTTCTTC. Its protein product is CASSSGDRGRDEQFF.

The J gene is TRBJ1-2, the V gene TRBV30; D is uncertain. The germline V gene has CDR1 GTSNPN and CDR2 SVGIG (reference sequence). Trimming stripped 2 bases from V and 3 bases from J, with 7 bases between. This CDR3 comprises 12 residues. The DNA for the CDR3 is TGTGCCTGGAGTCCCCTCGACTATGGCTACACCTTC. Translated, it gives CAWSPLDYGYTF.

This clone appeared a single time. The genes are TRBV5-5 and TRBJ1-4; D remains unclear. This CDR3 is 14 amino acids long. Trimming pared 2 bases from V and 7 bases from J, leaving 12 bases between. Germline CDR1 is SGHKS and CDR2 is YYEKEE (reference sequence). This chain's CDR3 is CASSFSGDGEKLFF. The DNA for the CDR3 is TGTGCCAGCAGCTTTTCCGGGGATGGTGAAAAACTGTTTTTT.

The rearrangement links TRBV12-3 or TRBV12-4 to TRBJ1-1; 7 bases are shared with TRBD1. After removal of 7 bases from V and 7 bases from J, the junction contained 6 bases not matched to a gene. The CDR3 contains 12 residues. CDR3 residues: CASNHRGLEAFF. CDR3 sequence (DNA): TGTGCCAGCAACCACAGGGGACTTGAAGCTTTCTTT.

This rearrangement joins TRBV7-8 to TRBJ1-1; no clear D gene. V lost 1 base to trimming and J lost 1 base, with 7 bases between them. The CDR3 covers 14 residues. The germline V gene encodes CDR1 SGHVS and CDR2 FQNEAQ. The CDR3 DNA follows: TGTGCCAGCAGCTTAGGAGTAGCGAACACTGAAGCTTTCTTT. It codes for CASSLGVANTEAFF.

This clone was detected a few times. The rearrangement uses TRBV5-1 and TRBJ1-6; D unclear. Trimming shortened V by 0 bases and J by 7 bases, and 11 bases separated the two germline ends. Germline V lookup: CDR1 SGHRS, CDR2 YFSETQ. CDR3 size: 15 residues. This chain's CDR3 is CASSLDPGNNSPLHF. CDR3 sequence (DNA): TGCGCCAGCAGCTTGGATCCGGGGAACAATTCACCCCTCCACTTT. Full variable domain (outside the CDR3, taken from reference TRBV5-1 and TRBJ1-6): KAGVTQTPRYLIKTRGQQVTLSCSPISGHRSVSWYQQTPGQGLQFLFEYFSETQRNKGNFPGRFSGRQFSNSRSEMNVSTLELGDSALYLCASSLDPGNNSPLHFGNGTRLTVT.

The V and J genes are TRBV5-4 and TRBJ2-1; D may be TRBD1 or TRBD2 (5 bases each). V lost 0 bases and J lost 5, with 9 bases in between. CDR1 is SGHNT, CDR2 YYREEE, per germline (reference sequence). The CDR3 consists of 14 residues. CDR3 region: CASSLERGDNEQFF. DNA of the CDR3: TGTGCCAGCAGCTTGGAGAGGGGCGACAATGAGCAGTTCTTC.

V and J are TRBV24-1 and TRBJ1-5; the D is unclear. The CDR3 length is 13 residues. The V gene's germline CDR1 is KGHDR and CDR2 SFDVKD. V lost 0 bases and J lost 7, with 6 bases in between. The CDR3 DNA follows: TGTGCCACCAGTGATTTGCGGGGACAGCCCCAGCATTTT. It specifies CATSDLRGQPQHF.

This chain links TRBV5-1 with TRBJ2-7, with 10 bases fitting TRBD1. J gave up 7 bases and V 4 bases, and 11 bases lay outside the gene matches. The CDR3 extends over 15 amino acids. Germline V lookup: CDR1 SGHRS, CDR2 YFSETQ. The CDR3 sequence is CASSPTRQGAGEQYF. The CDR3 bases are TGCGCCAGCAGCCCCACTCGACAGGGGGCGGGGGAGCAGTACTTC.

The chain combines TRBV7-9 with TRBJ2-7; 7 bases are shared with TRBD1. The trim removed 4 bases at V and 4 bases at J, leaving 10 bases unmatched. Per the germline V gene, CDR1 is SEHNR and CDR2 is FQNEAQ (reference sequence). The CDR3 loop spans 15 amino acids. This CDR3 is CASSSRTGLTYEQYF. Written as DNA, the CDR3 is TGTGCCAGCAGCTCAAGGACAGGATTAACTTACGAGCAGTACTTC.

This chain joins TRBV29-1 and TRBJ2-3; D possibly matches TRBD1 or TRBD2 (5 bases each). The CDR3 totals 12 residues. CDR1 SQVTM and CDR2 ANQGSEA come from the germline V gene. Trimming took off 0 bases at V and 4 bases at J, with 5 bases between the two ends. The CDR3 DNA reads TGCAGCGTTGAAGAGGGGGCAGATACGCAGTATTTT. This codes for CSVEEGADTQYF.

The chain is built from TRBV30 and TRBJ1-2; D is perhaps TRBD1 (5 bases). The CDR3 extends over 12 amino acids. The germline V and J ends were trimmed by 6 bases and 6 bases, with 14 bases remaining between them. Germline V lookup: CDR1 GTSNPN, CDR2 SVGIG (reference sequence). CDR3 protein: CACGRGLDGYTF. CDR3 bases: TGTGCCTGCGGGCGGGGGTTGGATGGCTACACCTTC.

This CDR3 reads CASSRGQGRTEAFF. The CDR3 nucleotides are TGTGCCAGCAGTAGGGGACAGGGTCGCACTGAAGCTTTCTTT. This chain connects TRBV6-5 to TRBJ1-1, with 9 bases matching TRBD1. The CDR3 spans 14 residues. The germline V gene encodes CDR1 MNHEY and CDR2 SVGAGI. The ends lost 5 bases at V and 4 bases at J; junction bases unmatched: 5.

This clone was observed a few times. The chain uses TRBV5-6 and TRBJ2-7, with a possible D match to TRBD2 (5 bases). V dropped 5 bases and J dropped 5 bases, with 17 bases sitting between them. The CDR3 spans 14 residues. Germline V lookup: CDR1 SGHDT, CDR2 YYEEEE. For the CDR3, the DNA is TGTGCCAGCAGGACCCCGGGGAAAGCGAACGAGCAGTACTTC. The encoded protein is CASRTPGKANEQYF.

The J gene is TRBJ2-1, the V gene TRBV7-2; 12 bases match TRBD2. The CDR3 has 15 amino acids. V dropped 0 bases and J dropped 10; count of bases not matched to a gene: 4. CDR1 and CDR2 from the germline V gene are SGHTA and FQGNSA. The CDR3 loop reads CASSLALAGGKEQFF. CDR3 in DNA: TGTGCCAGCAGCTTAGCTCTAGCGGGGGGGAAAGAGCAGTTCTTC.

The chain joins TRBV12-3 or TRBV12-4 to TRBJ1-2; 10 bases line up with TRBD1. The CDR3 covers 13 residues. V shed 5 bases and J 4 bases; nucleotides not matched to a gene: 1. This chain's CDR3 is CASSRTGGYGYTF. Written as DNA, the CDR3 is TGTGCCAGCAGTCGGACAGGGGGCTATGGCTACACCTTC.

The J gene is TRBJ2-5, the V gene TRBV4-1, with unresolved D. The CDR3 has 15 residues. Germline V gene lookup returns CDR1 MGHRA and CDR2 YSYEKL. Trimming shortened V by 4 bases and J by 2 bases, and 14 bases separated the two germline ends. The DNA for the CDR3 is TGCGCCAGCAGCCGCATCCCATCGGGTCAAGAGACCCAGTACTTC. It encodes CASSRIPSGQETQYF.

This clone appeared a single time. V and J are TRBV27 and TRBJ1-1; D is unclear. This CDR3 region has 15 residues. Trimming pared 5 bases from V and 1 base from J, leaving 14 bases between. From germline, CDR1 is MNHEY and CDR2 SMNVEV (reference sequence). The CDR3 region is CASSPTLFRNTEAFF. The CDR3 coding sequence is TGTGCCAGCAGTCCCACCCTGTTTAGGAACACTGAAGCTTTCTTT.

This chain uses TRBV19 with TRBJ1-3; 7 nucleotides agree with TRBD1. Germline lookup yields CDR1 LNHDA and CDR2 SQIVND (reference sequence). CDR3 size: 16 residues. The V gene end was trimmed by 7 bases and the J gene end by 0 bases; junction bases not matched to a gene: 9. The CDR3 is CASTLGQRNSGNTIYF. The DNA of the CDR3 is TGTGCCAGTACCCTGGGACAGCGCAACTCTGGAAACACCATATATTTT.

The gene calls are TRBV10-3 and TRBJ2-7, with unresolved D. The CDR3 length is 14 residues. Germline lookup yields CDR1 ENHRY and CDR2 SYGVKD. Between the trimmed V and J ends, which lost 3 bases and 5 bases, there was a span of 14 bases. CDR3 residues: CAISDGQERHEQYF. DNA of the CDR3: TGTGCCATCAGTGACGGGCAGGAAAGGCACGAGCAGTACTTC.